These 14 T cell receptor beta chains were sequenced from one sample in a study of cytomegalovirus exposure and HLA in healthy donors. It was with 60 Vbeta and 13 Jbeta primers that the PCR ran. Using immunoSEQ multiplex PCR, the repertoire was profiled, and TCRdb retains in-frame clones only, with some absent. This sample carries 110,000 or so clones, approximately 80% of them seen once, and the ten largest clones take 2.2%. Sequencing was carried out using PBMCs. The receptors here all came from a woman in her thirties in good health and CMV-seronegative.

This clone was seen just once. The rearrangement joins TRBV10-3 to TRBJ1-3, with no clear D. Trimming left V 8 bases short and J 4 bases short, with 18 bases between. The CDR3 sequence is 15 residues long. The germline V gene encodes CDR1 ENHRY and CDR2 SYGVKD. The CDR3 region has the DNA TGTGCCATCCGTCCCCAGGTGACCTTGGGAAACACCATATATTTT. Its translation is CAIRPQVTLGNTIYF.

This chain uses TRBV7-9 with TRBJ2-5; 12 nucleotides line up with TRBD1. Germline trimming cut 4 bases from V and 3 bases from J; bases unmatched to any gene: 9. The CDR3 extends over 17 amino acids. The germline CDR1 and CDR2 sequences are SEHNR and FQNEAQ (reference sequence). The chain's CDR3 is CASSSLGTGGVKETQYF. CDR3 coding DNA: TGTGCCAGCAGCTCCTTGGGGACAGGGGGCGTTAAAGAGACCCAGTACTTC.

The V gene is TRBV27, the J gene TRBJ2-6, with 7 positions matching TRBD2. V lost 4 bases, J lost 0 bases, and 21 bases stayed unmatched. The CDR3 sequence is 22 residues long. CDR1 is MNHEY, CDR2 SMNVEV, per germline (reference sequence). CDR3 residues: CASSYMGGRGIPSSSGANVLTF. The CDR3 bases are TGTGCCAGCAGTTATATGGGGGGGAGGGGAATCCCTTCCAGCTCTGGGGCCAACGTCCTGACTTTC.

This chain uses TRBV9 with TRBJ2-2, with TRBD2 as a possible D gene (6 bases). This CDR3 is built from 17 residues. The V end lost 3 bases, the J end lost 2 bases, and 17 bases lay between the germline ends. Germline CDR1 is SGDLS and CDR2 is YYNGEE. The CDR3 loop reads CASSAPLAYRNTGELFF. The DNA of the CDR3 is TGTGCCAGCAGCGCTCCTCTAGCGTACCGAAACACCGGGGAGCTGTTTTTT.

This rearrangement joins TRBV30 to TRBJ1-2, with 7 positions matching TRBD1. CDR1 and CDR2 (germline): GTSNPN, SVGIG (reference sequence). The CDR3 totals 10 residues. The CDR3 DNA follows: TGTGCTTCTTCAGGGGGTAGATACACCTTC. Its protein product is CASSGGRYTF.

The rearrangement joins TRBV27 to TRBJ1-5, with 7 bases that match TRBD1. The CDR3 length is 15 residues. The J segment lost 2 bases and the V segment lost 3 bases, leaving 4 bases of the junction unmatched. Germline-derived CDR1 and CDR2 are MNHEY and SMNVEV (reference sequence). The CDR3 loop reads CASSFAGTGNQPQHF. The CDR3 region has the DNA TGTGCCAGCAGTTTTGCCGGGACAGGCAATCAGCCCCAGCATTTT.

This chain joins TRBV6-1 and TRBJ2-3, with 9 bases fitting TRBD1. CDR1 and CDR2 (germline): MNHNS, SASEGT. The CDR3 is 15 residues long. Unmatched junction bases numbered 6, after V lost 3 bases and J lost 5 bases. DNA for the CDR3: TGTGCCAGCAGTGAGGACAGGGGCCTAGGAGATACGCAGTATTTT. Protein sequence: CASSEDRGLGDTQYF.

The V gene is TRBV5-1, the J gene TRBJ2-1, with 10 bases that match TRBD2. Unmatched junction bases numbered 2, after V lost 0 bases and J lost 5 bases. The V gene's germline CDR1 is SGHRS and CDR2 YFSETQ. This CDR3 is 15 amino acids long. CDR3 loop: CASSLGTSGNNEQFF. The DNA for the CDR3 is TGCGCCAGCAGCTTGGGGACTAGCGGAAACAATGAGCAGTTCTTC.

The V call is TRBV19, the J call TRBJ1-5; 7 positions agree with TRBD1. V lost 5 bases to trimming and J lost 7 bases; unmatched junction nucleotides: 8. The CDR3 totals 14 residues. CDR1 LNHDA and CDR2 SQIVND come from the germline V gene (reference sequence). CDR3 sequence reads: CASSDWTGYQPQHF. In nucleotides, the CDR3 is TGTGCCAGTAGTGACTGGACAGGATACCAGCCCCAGCATTTT.

The chain recombines TRBV27 with TRBJ1-2; perhaps TRBD1 as D (6 bases). CDR3 size: 13 residues. The germline gives CDR1 MNHEY, CDR2 SMNVEV (reference sequence). The ends were cut back, 8 bases at V and 8 bases at J, with 18 bases in the middle. CDR3 sequence (DNA): TGTGCCAGCGGCTTTCACAGGGAGTTGGGCTACACCTTC. This sequence encodes CASGFHRELGYTF.

CDR3 DNA: TGTGCCAGCAGCGAAGATTATAGCGGGAGCTCCTACAATGAGCAGTTCTTC. Its translation is CASSEDYSGSSYNEQFF. The V and J genes are TRBV7-9 and TRBJ2-1; 9 nucleotides agree with TRBD2. The germline gives CDR1 SEHNR, CDR2 FQNEAQ (reference sequence). The V and J ends lost 5 bases and 0 bases, in that order; junction bases with no gene match: 8. The CDR3 is made up of 17 amino acids. Supplemented by reference TRBV7-9 and TRBJ2-1, the full variable domain reads DTGVSQNPRHKITKRGQNVTFRCDPISEHNRLYWYRQTLGQGPEFLTYFQNEAQLEKSRLLSDRFSAERPKGSFSTLEIQRTEQGDSAMYLCASSEDYSGSSYNEQFFGPGTRLTVL.

V usage is TRBV29-1 and J usage is TRBJ1-1; tentative D call: TRBD1 (5 bases). The CDR3 totals 12 residues. The germline V gene has CDR1 SQVTM and CDR2 ANQGSEA. Trimming took off 7 bases at V and 3 bases at J, with 12 bases between the two ends. CDR3 sequence reads: CSAPVTDTEAFF. In nucleotides, the CDR3 is TGCAGCGCGCCCGTGACAGACACTGAAGCTTTCTTT.

J is TRBJ2-1 and V is TRBV7-9, with 9 bases fitting TRBD2. The CDR3 totals 16 residues. V was pared by 3 bases and J by 2 bases, with 5 bases of the junction left unmatched. Looked up from germline, CDR1 is SEHNR and CDR2 is FQNEAQ (reference sequence). The CDR3 nucleotides read TGTGCCAGCAGCTTCAGCGGGAGGAGACCCTACAATGAGCAGTTCTTC. It is translated as CASSFSGRRPYNEQFF.

The gene calls are TRBV29-1 and TRBJ1-1; D is uncertain. CDR3 size: 13 residues. The germline V gene has CDR1 SQVTM and CDR2 ANQGSEA. Trimming stripped 5 bases from V and 5 bases from J, with 15 bases between. CDR3: CSVSRARETEAFF. CDR3 coding DNA: TGCAGCGTTTCGCGGGCCCGAGAGACTGAAGCTTTCTTT.